These T cell receptor beta chains were read from a single sample in a study of vaccination and CD4 T cells after COVID-19. One entry per CDR3 protein, called by TCRdb with MiXCR from the PCR reads. The sample lists approximately 15,000 distinct CDR3 sequences, roughly 45% occurring once. These receptors' targets are unknown. The sample in question was CD4+ T cells from blood, cultured in vitro, obtained after SARS-CoV-2 vaccination. The receptors were sampled from a human donor who had recovered from COVID-19. Each CDR3 is given with its conserved first and last residue. A D gene is named only where the DNA matches it firmly. Where a row states a size, it is once, few, many or the class of an expanded clone; other rows omit it.

J gene	D gene	V gene	clone size	CDR3 DNA	CDR3 protein
TRBJ2-5	-	TRBV6-1	-	TGTGCCAGCAGTGAGGTACGAGAGACCCAGTACTTC	CASSEVRETQYF
TRBJ1-2	-	TRBV20-1	few	TGCAGTGCTACCGACAAGAACTATGGCTACACCTTC	CSATDKNYGYTF
TRBJ2-5	TRBD2	TRBV27	-	TGTGCCAGCAGTTCATCCCTGAGGACTAGCGGGAGGATCACCGAGACCCAGTACTTC	CASSSSLRTSGRITETQYF
TRBJ1-2	-	TRBV12-3/TRBV12-4	few	TGTGCCAGCAGTTTAGGGGAGGCAAACTATGGCTACACCTTC	CASSLGEANYGYTF
TRBJ1-1	TRBD1	TRBV11-3	few	TGTGCCAGCAGCCAGGGACAGGGGAACACTGAAGCTTTCTTT	CASSQGQGNTEAFF
TRBJ2-3	-	TRBV2	-	TGTGCCAGCAGTCTAACTCTGGCCACGCAGTATTTT	CASSLTLATQYF
TRBJ2-5	TRBD1	TRBV20-1	-	TGCAGTGCTCTGGGACAGACCGGAGAGACCCAGTACTTC	CSALGQTGETQYF
TRBJ2-7	-	TRBV4-1	-	TGCGCCAGCAGCCCAGGGGTCCTTGACCGGCGGTACACCTACGAGCAGTACTTC	CASSPGVLDRRYTYEQYF
TRBJ1-4	-	TRBV7-9	-	TGTGCCAGCAGCCCCCAAGGGGCGACTAATGAAAAACTGTTTTTT	CASSPQGATNEKLFF
TRBJ2-3	-	TRBV7-2	-	TGTGCCAGCAGCTTAGGTCTCTGGCAGGGCAGCACAGATACGCAGTATTTT	CASSLGLWQGSTDTQYF
TRBJ1-5	TRBD1	TRBV7-2	medium-sized	TGTGCCAGCAGCTCACCTAGGACAGGGGAGAATCAGCCCCAGCATTTT	CASSSPRTGENQPQHF
TRBJ2-3	-	TRBV21-1	few	TGTGCCAGCAGCTCAAAGTTCCTGCCGCCCGCCGACACAGATACGCAGTATTTT	CASSSKFLPPADTDTQYF
TRBJ1-6	-	TRBV7-9	-	TGTGCCAGCAACCGTCTGGGTGAGAATTCACCCCTCCACTTT	CASNRLGENSPLHF
TRBJ1-2	TRBD1	TRBV20-1	once	TGCAGTGCTAGAGCCGGACAGGCTGGCTACACCTTC	CSARAGQAGYTF
TRBJ1-2	-	TRBV7-8	-	TGTGCCAGTAGCGGGACAACGGCCGACTATGGCTACACCTTC	CASSGTTADYGYTF
TRBJ2-7	TRBD2	TRBV20-1	-	TGCAGTGCGGCCGCACGGGGAACTAGCGGGTCGGTATACGAGCAGTACTTC	CSAAARGTSGSVYEQYF
TRBJ2-1	-	TRBV6-5	medium-sized	TGTGCCAGCAGTTACTCGACAACACGAACGGTGTCCAATGAGCAGTTCTTC	CASSYSTTRTVSNEQFF
TRBJ2-7	TRBD2	TRBV7-8	-	TGTGCCAGCAGCCCCGGACTAGTTCTTCCCCAGCAGTACTTC	CASSPGLVLPQQYF
TRBJ2-1	-	TRBV9	-	TGTGCCAGCAGCGTAGCCGATACCTACTCCTACAATGAGCAGTTCTTC	CASSVADTYSYNEQFF
TRBJ2-3	TRBD2	TRBV20-1	few	TGCAGTGCTCCTCTAGCGGGAGAGACAGATACGCAGTATTTT	CSAPLAGETDTQYF
TRBJ2-1	-	TRBV5-1	-	TGCGCCAGCAGCTTTGGTCAGGTTGCTCGCGAGCAGTTCTTC	CASSFGQVAREQFF
TRBJ1-6	-	TRBV28	-	TGTGCCAGCAGAGAAGACAGGAATCAAGCTTCACCCCTCCACTTT	CASREDRNQASPLHF
TRBJ2-3	TRBD2	TRBV28	-	TGTGCCAGCAGCTGGGTCCTAGCGGGAGGCACAGATACGCAGTATTTT	CASSWVLAGGTDTQYF
TRBJ2-4	-	TRBV20-1	-	TGCAGTGCGGTGGGCCGACTTTCAAAAAACATTCAGTACTTC	CSAVGRLSKNIQYF
TRBJ1-1	-	TRBV20-1	few	TGCAGTGCTAGTGCGGGGGTCGGCACTGAAGCTTTCTTT	CSASAGVGTEAFF
TRBJ2-1	TRBD1	TRBV10-3	-	TGTGCCAAAAGCCCGGGACAGGGTAGTGAGCAGTTCTTC	CAKSPGQGSEQFF
TRBJ2-7	TRBD1	TRBV2	-	TGTGCCAGCAGTGTAGGACAGGGGGCCGGTCGGGGTCTGGGGGAGCAGTACTTC	CASSVGQGAGRGLGEQYF
TRBJ2-2	TRBD2	TRBV7-2	medium-sized	TGTGCCAGCAGCCCCCGAGTAGCGGGAGATCGGGGCACCGGGGAGCTGTTTTTT	CASSPRVAGDRGTGELFF
TRBJ1-2	-	TRBV12-3/TRBV12-4	-	TGTGCCAGCACCCACCCTTCAGAGCGTGGCTACACCTTC	CASTHPSERGYTF
TRBJ2-7	-	TRBV27	once	TGTGCCAGCAGTCCTAGGGCGGGATGGGTTCCTTACGAGCAGTACTTC	CASSPRAGWVPYEQYF
TRBJ2-1	-	TRBV6-5	-	TGTGCCAGCAGTTACGATCGATACAATGAGCAGTTCTTC	CASSYDRYNEQFF
TRBJ2-3	-	TRBV30	-	TGTGCCTGGAGTCAGACAGAGGATACGCAGTATTTT	CAWSQTEDTQYF
TRBJ1-1	TRBD1	TRBV6-1	-	TGTGCCACCCTACATTCACAGGGGCGGGGTGAAGCTTTCTTT	CATLHSQGRGEAFF
TRBJ2-7	-	TRBV20-1	-	TGCAGTGCGGAACGACGGGGGCAGTATTTC	CSAERRGQYF
TRBJ2-5	TRBD2	TRBV10-3	-	TGTGCCATTCGGGGGACTAGCGGGATCCAAGAGACCCAGTACTTC	CAIRGTSGIQETQYF
TRBJ2-2	-	TRBV20-1	-	TGCAGTGCTCCACAAGACGGGAACACCGGGGAGCTGTTTTTT	CSAPQDGNTGELFF
TRBJ2-1	-	TRBV7-3	once	TGTGCCAGCAGCCCCACGATAGGCGGAGAGCAGTTCTTC	CASSPTIGGEQFF
TRBJ2-7	TRBD1	TRBV2	-	TGTGCCAGCAGACGGACTCCGGGACAGGGCACCTACGAGCAGTACTTC	CASRRTPGQGTYEQYF
TRBJ2-1	-	TRBV19	-	TGTGCCAGTAGTATAGGACTCCCCAGCAATGAGCAGTTCTTC	CASSIGLPSNEQFF